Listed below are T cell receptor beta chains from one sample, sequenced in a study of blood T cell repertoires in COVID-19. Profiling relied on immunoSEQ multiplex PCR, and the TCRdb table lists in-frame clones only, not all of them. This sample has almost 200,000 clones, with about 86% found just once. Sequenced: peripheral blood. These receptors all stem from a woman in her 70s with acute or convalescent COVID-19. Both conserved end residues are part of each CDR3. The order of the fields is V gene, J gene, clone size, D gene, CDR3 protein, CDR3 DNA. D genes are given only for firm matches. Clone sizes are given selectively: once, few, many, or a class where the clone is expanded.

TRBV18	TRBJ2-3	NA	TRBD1	CASGDRHASTDTQYF	TGTGCCAGCGGGGACAGACACGCTAGCACAGATACGCAGTATTTT
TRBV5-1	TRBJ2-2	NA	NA	CASTEQESNTGELFF	TGCGCCAGCACCGAACAAGAATCGAACACCGGGGAGCTGTTTTTT
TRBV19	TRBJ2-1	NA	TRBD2	CASSPPGLAGFNEQFF	TGTGCCAGTAGTCCTCCGGGACTAGCGGGATTCAATGAGCAGTTCTTC
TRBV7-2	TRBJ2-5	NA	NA	CASSPAGTPGETQYF	TGTGCCAGCAGCCCGGCGGGAACCCCAGGGGAGACCCAGTACTTC
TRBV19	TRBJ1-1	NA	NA	CASSFLRQNTEAFF	TGTGCCAGTAGTTTCCTCCGACAGAACACTGAAGCTTTCTTT
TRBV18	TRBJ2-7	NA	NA	CASSYQRATYEQYF	TGTGCCAGCTCCTATCAGCGGGCAACCTACGAGCAGTACTTC
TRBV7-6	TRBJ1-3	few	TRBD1	CASSMTGKGLSDF	TGTGCCAGCAGCATGACAGGGAAGGGGCTGTCGGATTTT
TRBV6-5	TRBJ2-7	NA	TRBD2	CAAWSGVLLGVQYF	TGTGCCGCCTGGAGCGGGGTGCTACTGGGGGTGCAGTACTTC
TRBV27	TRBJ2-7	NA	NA	CASRAASGRSYEQYF	TGTGCCAGCAGGGCGGCGAGCGGGCGATCCTACGAGCAGTACTTC
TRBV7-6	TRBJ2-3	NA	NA	CASGEGGLNTDTQYF	TGTGCCAGCGGGGAAGGAGGGTTAAACACAGATACGCAGTATTTT
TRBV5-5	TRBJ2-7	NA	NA	CASSAVPGDWEQYF	TGTGCCAGCAGCGCCGTCCCGGGGGATTGGGAGCAGTACTTC
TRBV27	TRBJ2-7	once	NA	CASSLWQTSYEQYF	TGTGCCAGCAGTTTATGGCAGACTTCTTACGAGCAGTACTTC
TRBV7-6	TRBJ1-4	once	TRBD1	CASSLGGTGRLFF	TGTGCCAGCAGCTTAGGTGGGACAGGGCGACTGTTTTTT
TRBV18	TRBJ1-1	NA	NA	CASSLANTEAFF	TGTGCCAGCTCACTGGCGAACACTGAAGCTTTCTTT
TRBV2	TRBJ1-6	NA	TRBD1	CASSEAGQGNSPLHF	TGTGCCAGCAGTGAAGCTGGACAGGGGAATTCACCCCTCCACTTT
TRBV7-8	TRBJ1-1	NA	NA	CASSFVGGNTEAFF	TGTGCCAGCAGCTTTGTCGGGGGAAACACTGAAGCTTTCTTT
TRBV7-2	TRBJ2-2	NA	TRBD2	CASSLARLAGGLAGELFF	TGTGCCAGCAGCTTAGCCCGACTAGCGGGGGGGCTCGCCGGGGAGCTGTTTTTT
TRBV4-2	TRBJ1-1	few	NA	CASSQEVTGDTEAFF	TGTGCCAGCAGCCAAGAGGTTACAGGAGACACTGAAGCTTTCTTT
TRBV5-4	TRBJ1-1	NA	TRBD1	CASSQDRGRQEAFF	TGTGCCAGCAGTCAGGACAGGGGGCGTCAGGAAGCTTTCTTT
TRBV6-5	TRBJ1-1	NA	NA	CASSRRVTMNTEAFF	TGTGCCAGCAGCCGCAGGGTTACAATGAACACTGAAGCTTTCTTT
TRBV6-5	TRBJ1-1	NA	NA	CASSYGAGMNTEAFF	TGTGCCAGCAGTTACGGGGCGGGGATGAACACTGAAGCTTTCTTT
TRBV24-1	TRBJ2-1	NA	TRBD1	CATSDSSGTGVQLGQFF	TGTGCCACCAGTGATTCATCCGGGACAGGGGTGCAATTAGGGCAGTTCTTC
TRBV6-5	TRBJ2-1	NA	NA	CASSGGTSSYNEQFF	TGTGCCAGCAGCGGGGGTACCAGCTCCTACAATGAGCAGTTCTTC
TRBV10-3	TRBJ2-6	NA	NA	CAIGRLAISGANVLTF	TGTGCCATCGGGCGCCTGGCGATCTCTGGGGCCAACGTCCTGACTTTC
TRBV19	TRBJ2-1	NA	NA	CASTPRGVSYNEQFF	TGTGCCAGTACCCCAAGGGGCGTCTCCTACAATGAGCAGTTCTTC
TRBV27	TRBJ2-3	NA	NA	CASSPLRQRTDTQYF	TGTGCCAGCAGTCCCCTTCGACAGAGGACAGATACGCAGTATTTT
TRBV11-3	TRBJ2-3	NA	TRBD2	CASSITSGSTDTQYF	TGTGCCAGCAGCATTACTAGCGGGAGTACAGATACGCAGTATTTT
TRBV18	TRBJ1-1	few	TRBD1	CASSPLTRGRNTEAFF	TGTGCCAGCTCACCACTTACGAGGGGGCGAAACACTGAAGCTTTCTTT
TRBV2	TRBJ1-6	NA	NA	CASSVIMSPLHF	TGTGCCAGCAGTGTTATTATGTCACCCCTCCACTTT
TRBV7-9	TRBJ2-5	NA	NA	CASSLTGWETQYF	TGTGCCAGCAGCTTAACGGGTTGGGAGACCCAGTACTTC
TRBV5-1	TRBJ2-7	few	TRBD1	CASAGTGDAYEQYF	TGTGCCAGTGCCGGGACAGGGGACGCCTACGAGCAGTACTTC
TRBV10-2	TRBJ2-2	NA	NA	CASIWTENTGELFF	TGCGCCAGCATCTGGACAGAGAACACCGGGGAGCTGTTTTTT
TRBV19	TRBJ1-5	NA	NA	CASRQGWDSNQPQHF	TGTGCCAGTAGGCAGGGGTGGGATAGCAATCAGCCCCAGCATTTT
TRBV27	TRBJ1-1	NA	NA	CASSLTTNMNTEAFF	TGTGCCAGCAGTTTAACTACCAATATGAACACTGAAGCTTTCTTT
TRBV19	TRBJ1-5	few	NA	CASSINAARRRNQPQHF	TGTGCCAGTAGTATTAATGCGGCGAGGCGTCGCAATCAGCCCCAGCATTTT
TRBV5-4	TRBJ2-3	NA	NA	CASSGGGPADTQYF	TGTGCCAGCAGCGGAGGCGGCCCCGCAGATACGCAGTATTTT
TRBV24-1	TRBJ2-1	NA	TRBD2	CATQKAGEGNEQFF	TGTGCCACCCAAAAAGCGGGGGAAGGCAATGAGCAGTTCTTC
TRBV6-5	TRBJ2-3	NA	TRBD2	CASSLLAGGTDTQYF	TGTGCCAGCAGTTTACTAGCGGGGGGCACAGATACGCAGTATTTT
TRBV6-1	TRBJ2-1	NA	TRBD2	CASSASTSGGWNEQFF	TGTGCCAGCAGTGCCTCTACTAGCGGGGGGTGGAATGAGCAGTTCTTC
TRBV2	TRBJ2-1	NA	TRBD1	CASSANRGIEFF	TGTGCCAGCAGTGCGAACAGGGGCATCGAGTTCTTC
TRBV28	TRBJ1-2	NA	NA	CASINVGSDYGYTF	TGTGCCAGCATTAATGTAGGCAGCGACTATGGCTACACCTTC
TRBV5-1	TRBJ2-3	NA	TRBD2	CASSSTRSGLAGDTDTQYF	TGCGCCAGCAGCTCCACCCGATCGGGACTAGCGGGGGACACAGATACGCAGTATTTT
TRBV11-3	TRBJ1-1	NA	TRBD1	CASIGLTGTGDMNTEAFF	TGTGCCAGCATCGGGTTGACCGGGACAGGGGACATGAACACTGAAGCTTTCTTT
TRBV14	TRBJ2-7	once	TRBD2	CASSQDLTSGAYEQYF	TGTGCCAGCAGCCAAGATCTTACTAGCGGGGCCTACGAGCAGTACTTC
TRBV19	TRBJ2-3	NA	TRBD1	CASNVRGPYTDTQYF	TGTGCCAGTAATGTAAGGGGGCCTTACACAGATACGCAGTATTTT
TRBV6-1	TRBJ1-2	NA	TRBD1	CASSEAWTGGGYTF	TGTGCCAGCAGTGAAGCGTGGACAGGGGGTGGCTACACCTTC
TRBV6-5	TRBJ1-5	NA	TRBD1	CASRGQPNQPQHF	TGTGCCAGCAGGGGACAGCCCAATCAGCCCCAGCATTTT
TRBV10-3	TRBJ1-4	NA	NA	CAISDPTGNEKLFF	TGTGCCATCAGTGACCCGACAGGAAATGAAAAACTGTTTTTT
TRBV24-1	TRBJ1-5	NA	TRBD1	CATSLGQGYGQPQHF	TGTGCCACCAGCCTGGGACAGGGGTATGGGCAGCCCCAGCATTTT
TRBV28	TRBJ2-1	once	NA	CASTLGGSEQFF	TGTGCCAGCACCTTAGGAGGAAGTGAGCAGTTCTTC
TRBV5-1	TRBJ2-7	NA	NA	CASSSQGGMGYEQYF	TGCGCCAGCAGCTCACAGGGTGGAATGGGGTACGAGCAGTACTTC